These 20 T cell receptor beta chains were all obtained from the same sample, sequenced in a study of cytomegalovirus exposure and HLA in healthy donors. The PCR employed 60 Vbeta primers together with 13 Jbeta primers. TCRdb's copy holds only in-frame clones and misses some; the assay was immunoSEQ multiplex PCR. Of approximately 150,000 clones listed, approximately 80% are singletons. Sequencing was performed on PBMCs. The receptors derive from a middle-aged woman in good health and CMV-seronegative.

This chain joins TRBV28 and TRBJ2-3, with 9 bases that match TRBD2. This CDR3 comprises 15 residues. Germline V gene sequence: CDR1 MDHEN, CDR2 SYDVKM. V shed 6 bases, J shed 10 bases, and the junction held 14 bases outside the gene matches. In DNA form, the CDR3 reads TGTGCCAGCAGGGTCCTAGCGGGGAGGCCCCAGGCGCAGTATTTT. Its protein product is CASRVLAGRPQAQYF.

This sequence joins TRBV10-3 and TRBJ1-1; possible D gene TRBD1, 6 bases. Germline V gene lookup returns CDR1 ENHRY and CDR2 SYGVKD. The CDR3 is 14 amino acids. Trimming removed 7 bases from V and 5 bases from J, with 17 bases in between. In DNA form, the CDR3 reads TGTGCCATCAAAGGGCAGGGGACGGGAACTGAAGCTTTCTTT. Its translation is CAIKGQGTGTEAFF.

The CDR3 DNA reads as TGTGCCAGCAGCTTACCAGGGGGCACCGGGGAGCTGTTTTTT. It translates to CASSLPGGTGELFF. The J gene is TRBJ2-2, the V gene TRBV11-3; 7 bases map to TRBD1. V shed 2 bases and J 4 bases; nucleotides not matched to a gene: 1. Germline assignment: CDR1 SGHNT and CDR2 YENEEA. This CDR3 is 14 amino acids long.

The genes are TRBV5-6 and TRBJ2-3; D is uncertain. The V gene lost 2 bases and the J gene lost 2 bases, with 9 bases spanning the gap. The CDR3 totals 14 residues. Germline lookup yields CDR1 SGHDT and CDR2 YYEEEE. The CDR3 region is CASSFRGSTDTQYF. Written as DNA, the CDR3 is TGTGCCAGCAGCTTCCGAGGTTCCACAGATACGCAGTATTTT.

V is TRBV4-3 and J is TRBJ2-3; a weak D match, TRBD2 (6 bases). The CDR3 is 15 amino acids. Germline assignment: CDR1 LGHNA and CDR2 YSLEER. Trimming took off 4 bases at V and 2 bases at J, with 13 bases between the two ends. The CDR3 here is CASSPLAIATDTQYF. CDR3 DNA: TGCGCCAGCAGCCCTCTAGCGATAGCCACAGATACGCAGTATTTT.

This chain connects TRBV6-1 to TRBJ1-5; perhaps TRBD1 as D (5 bases). The V gene lost 1 base and the J gene lost 5 bases, with 6 bases spanning the gap. From germline, CDR1 is MNHNS and CDR2 SASEGT. The length of the CDR3 is 13 residues. CDR3 in DNA: TGTGCCAGCAGTGAAGAGGGGTATCAGCCCCAGCATTTT. Encoded protein: CASSEEGYQPQHF.

This chain connects TRBV25-1 to TRBJ1-2, with TRBD1 as a possible D gene (6 bases). The germline V and J ends were trimmed by 7 bases and 8 bases, with 11 bases remaining between them. Germline CDR1 and CDR2: MGHDK and SYGVNS. The CDR3 runs to 11 residues. Here the CDR3 DNA reads TGTGCCAGCACAGGGGTTGGCGGCTACACCTTC. Residues: CASTGVGGYTF.

CDR3 protein: CASSLTRGGGVNQPQHF. The CDR3 region has the DNA TGTGCCAGCAGCTTAACCAGGGGAGGGGGGGTCAATCAGCCCCAGCATTTT. The chain is built from TRBV7-9 and TRBJ1-5; D is possibly TRBD1 (6 bases). The CDR3 extends over 17 amino acids. The V gene lost 2 bases and the J gene lost 3 bases, with 17 bases spanning the gap. Germline V lookup: CDR1 SEHNR, CDR2 FQNEAQ (reference sequence).

A few counts support this clone. CDR3 region: CASSLFGRKSSYNSPLHF. CDR3 nucleotides: TGTGCCAGCAGTTTATTCGGGAGAAAGAGCTCCTATAATTCACCCCTCCACTTT. The V and J genes are TRBV28 and TRBJ1-6; D unresolved. V was trimmed by 1 base and J by 0 bases, leaving 13 bases between them. The CDR3 length is 18 residues. Germline CDR1 and CDR2: MDHEN and SYDVKM.

The J gene is TRBJ1-2, the V gene TRBV6-5, with a tentative D call TRBD1 (6 bases). CDR1 is MNHEY and CDR2 is SVGAGI in the germline V gene. The V end was cut by 6 bases, the J end by 10 bases, with 12 bases between. This CDR3 has 11 residues. This CDR3 is CASRLQGPYTF. CDR3 nucleotide sequence: TGTGCCAGCAGGCTACAGGGACCCTACACCTTC.

CDR3 sequence reads: CASSLWGQGRGSSGNTIYF. CDR3 bases: TGTGCCAGCAGTTTATGGGGACAGGGCAGAGGGAGCTCTGGAAACACCATATATTTT. The chain employs TRBV28 and TRBJ1-3; 9 bases align to TRBD1. Trimming took 0 bases from V and 0 from J; bases not matched to a gene: 9. CDR1 and CDR2 (germline): MDHEN, SYDVKM. There are 19 residues in the CDR3.

This clone was seen only once. The rearrangement links TRBV10-3 to TRBJ2-1; 7 bases fit TRBD1. The germline gives CDR1 ENHRY, CDR2 SYGVKD. With 3 bases clipped from V and 6 bases from J, the junction kept 14 bases outside the gene matches. The CDR3 length is 17 residues. The CDR3 DNA reads TGTGCCATCAGTGACCAAACTACCGGGACAGCCGCCAATGAGCAGTTCTTC. Translation gives CAISDQTTGTAANEQFF.

CDR3 residues: CASSPGGGQSRGHNEQFF. The CDR3 bases are TGTGCCAGCAGCCCGGGGGGAGGACAGTCTCGGGGGCACAATGAGCAGTTCTTC. The rearrangement joins TRBV7-9 to TRBJ2-1; the D gene is possibly TRBD2 (7 bases). V dropped 5 bases and J dropped 5 bases, with 25 bases sitting between them. Germline V CDR1 and CDR2: SEHNR, FQNEAQ (reference sequence). The CDR3 length is 18 residues.

The V gene is TRBV6-4, the J gene TRBJ2-1, with 8 bases that match TRBD1. Germline V gene data show CDR1 as MRHNA and CDR2 as SNTAGT. This CDR3 has 15 amino acids. The V gene end was trimmed by 5 bases and the J gene end by 4 bases; junction bases not matched to a gene: 7. CDR3 in amino acids: CASSSGRGPYNEQFF. The CDR3 region has the DNA TGTGCCAGCAGTAGCGGCAGGGGGCCATACAATGAGCAGTTCTTC.

This clone was observed once. The chain carries TRBV27 and TRBJ2-5, with D possibly being TRBD2 (5 bases). The germline V and J ends were trimmed by 6 bases and 9 bases, with 23 bases remaining between them. This CDR3 has 15 amino acids. Germline CDR1 reads MNHEY; CDR2 reads SMNVEV (reference sequence). The CDR3 nucleotides read TGTGCCAGCAGCCTAGAGGAGCGCGGTGTGAGGGCCCAGTACTTC. Its protein product is CASSLEERGVRAQYF.

CDR3 bases: TGTGCCAGTAGTATGAGAGAGGCTATCACTGAAGCTTTCTTT. Translation gives CASSMREAITEAFF. The chain recombines TRBV19 with TRBJ1-1; D unclear. The CDR3 extends over 14 amino acids. V lost 3 bases and J lost 4, with 12 bases in between. Germline values: CDR1 LNHDA, CDR2 SQIVND (reference sequence). The whole variable domain, filled in from reference TRBV19 and TRBJ1-1, reads DGGITQSPKYLFRKEGQNVTLSCEQNLNHDAMYWYRQDPGQGLRLIYYSQIVNDFQKGDIAEGYSVSREKKESFPLTVTSAQKNPTAFYLCASSMREAITEAFFGQGTRLTVV.

The rearrangement links TRBV5-4 to TRBJ1-2; D is unresolved. This CDR3 has 15 amino acids. V gave up 0 bases and J gave up 4 bases, with 13 bases separating them. Looked up from germline, CDR1 is SGHNT and CDR2 is YYREEE (reference sequence). This CDR3 reads CASSLVGQAVYGYTF. The CDR3 coding sequence is TGTGCCAGCAGCTTGGTTGGTCAAGCCGTCTATGGCTACACCTTC.

To note about this clone: Its ends do not fully match the called genes, so a read error is possible. As DNA, the CDR3 is TGTGTCAGCAGTGTAACTCGACAGGGCGGCGAGCAGTACTTC. Its protein is CVSSVTRQGGEQYF. This chain links TRBV27 with TRBJ2-7; 7 bases are shared with TRBD1. CDR3 length: 14 amino acids. From germline, CDR1 is MNHEY and CDR2 SMNVEV (reference sequence).

V and J are TRBV28 and TRBJ2-1, with D unresolved. V shed 2 bases and J shed 14 bases, with 13 bases lying between them. CDR1 MDHEN and CDR2 SYDVKM come from the germline V gene. CDR3 length equals 12 residues. The CDR3 DNA follows: TGTGCCAGCAGTTTAAATCTCAGGAACAAGTTCTTC. It specifies CASSLNLRNKFF. Complete variable domain (other parts from reference TRBV28 and TRBJ2-1): DVKVTQSSRYLVKRTGEKVFLECVQDMDHENMFWYRQDPGLGLRLIYFSYDVKMKEKGDIPEGYSVSREKKERFSLILESASTNQTSMYLCASSLNLRNKFFGPGTRLTVL.

The CDR3 loop is CASRLNGNRASGANVLTF. CDR3 nucleotide sequence: TGCGCCAGCCGGCTTAACGGCAACAGGGCTTCTGGGGCCAACGTCCTGACTTTC. The chain carries TRBV5-1 and TRBJ2-6; D perhaps matches TRBD1 (6 bases). Germline V gene data show CDR1 as SGHRS and CDR2 as YFSETQ. The CDR3 totals 18 residues. Trimming stripped 7 bases from V and 1 base from J, with 21 bases between.